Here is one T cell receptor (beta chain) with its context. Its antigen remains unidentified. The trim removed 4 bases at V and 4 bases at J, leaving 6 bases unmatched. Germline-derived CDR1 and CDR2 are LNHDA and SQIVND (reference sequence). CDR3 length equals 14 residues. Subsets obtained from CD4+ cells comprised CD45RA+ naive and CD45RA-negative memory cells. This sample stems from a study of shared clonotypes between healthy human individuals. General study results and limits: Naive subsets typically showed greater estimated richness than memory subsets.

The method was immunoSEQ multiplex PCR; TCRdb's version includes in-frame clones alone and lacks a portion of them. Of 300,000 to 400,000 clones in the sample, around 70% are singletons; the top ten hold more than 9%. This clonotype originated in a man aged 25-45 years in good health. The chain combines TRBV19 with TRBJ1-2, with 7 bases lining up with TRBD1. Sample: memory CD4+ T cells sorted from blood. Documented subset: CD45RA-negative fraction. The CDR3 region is CASSTRQGFYGYTF. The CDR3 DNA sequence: TGTGCCAGTAGTACTCGACAGGGATTCTATGGCTACACCTTC.